The 18 T cell receptor beta chains listed next were all sequenced from one sample in a study of cytomegalovirus exposure and HLA in healthy donors. The PCR used 60 Vbeta and 13 Jbeta primers. Measured with immunoSEQ multiplex PCR; TCRdb has only the in-frame clones, and not every one. Here the sample spans 200,000 to 250,000 clones, 70% to 90% being singletons. Sequencing used PBMCs. These TCRs come from a human donor in good health.

The V call is TRBV7-2, the J call TRBJ2-6; 8 nucleotides line up with TRBD1. CDR1 and CDR2 (germline): SGHTA, FQGNSA. This CDR3 has 17 residues. Trimming cost V 5 bases and J 0 bases; bases outside gene matches: 6. The CDR3: CASSPRQGHSGANVLTF. The CDR3 DNA sequence: TGTGCCAGCAGCCCGAGACAGGGGCACTCTGGGGCCAACGTCCTGACTTTC.

J is TRBJ2-7 and V is TRBV7-3; 11 nucleotides line up with TRBD2. The CDR3 has 15 residues. Germline V gene data show CDR1 as SGHTA and CDR2 as FQGTGA. V was pared by 5 bases and J by 7 bases, with 10 bases of the junction left unmatched. The CDR3 sequence is CASSPTSGRSGEQYF. CDR3 bases: TGTGCCAGCAGCCCAACTAGCGGGAGAAGTGGGGAGCAGTACTTC.

The J gene is TRBJ2-2, the V gene TRBV30; 8 bases align to TRBD2. This CDR3 spans 15 amino acids. Germline-derived CDR1 and CDR2 are GTSNPN and SVGIG (reference sequence). V lost 0 bases, J lost 3 bases, and 3 bases stayed unmatched. The CDR3 DNA reads as TGTGCCTGGAGTGTAGGACTAGCACACACCGGGGAGCTGTTTTTT. The encoded protein is CAWSVGLAHTGELFF.

The chain has TRBV7-9 and TRBJ1-3; D is possibly TRBD1 (5 bases). Germline V gives CDR1 SEHNR, CDR2 FQNEAQ (reference sequence). V shed 4 bases and J shed 1 base, with 11 bases lying between them. The CDR3 runs to 15 residues. In DNA form, the CDR3 reads TGTGCCAGCAGCTCGGGGGGAGGTTCTGGAAACACCATATATTTT. Amino acids: CASSSGGGSGNTIYF.

This clone was counted once. The V call is TRBV7-8, the J call TRBJ1-4; possibly TRBD1 for D (6 bases). CDR1 is SGHVS and CDR2 is FQNEAQ in the germline V gene. The ends were cut back, 5 bases at V and 3 bases at J, with 13 bases in the middle. There are 15 residues in the CDR3. CDR3 nucleotide sequence: TGTGCCAGCAGCACAACAGGGATTTCTAATGAAAAACTGTTTTTT. Its translation: CASSTTGISNEKLFF.

The rearrangement joins TRBV9 to TRBJ1-4; D is uncertain. The CDR3 has 14 amino acids. Per the germline V gene, CDR1 is SGDLS and CDR2 is YYNGEE. V was clipped by 0 bases and J by 11 bases, with 14 bases between them. CDR3 DNA: TGTGCCAGCAGCGTAGGGGAGGATTGGGAGAAACTGTTTTTT. It codes for CASSVGEDWEKLFF. The entire variable domain, with the rest obtained from reference TRBV9 and TRBJ1-4, is as follows: DSGVTQTPKHLITATGQRVTLRCSPRSGDLSVYWYQQSLDQGLQFLIQYYNGEERAKGNILERFSAQQFPDLHSELNLSSLELGDSALYFCASSVGEDWEKLFFGSGTQLSVL.

The chain combines TRBV7-2 with TRBJ2-4; 8 bases map to TRBD1. V lost 7 bases and J lost 4; bases outside the gene matches: 6. The germline gives CDR1 SGHTA, CDR2 FQGNSA. This CDR3 has 14 residues. CDR3 residues: CASKEDRAKNIQYF. The CDR3, as DNA: TGTGCCAGCAAAGAGGACAGGGCGAAAAACATTCAGTACTTC.

The V call is TRBV4-1, the J call TRBJ2-4, with 11 bases aligning to TRBD2. The CDR3 spans 15 residues. Looked up from germline, CDR1 is MGHRA and CDR2 is YSYEKL. V trimming: 3 bases; J trimming: 9 bases; junction bases outside the gene matches: 7. The CDR3 is CASSHKTSGDFIQYF. The CDR3 region has the DNA TGCGCCAGCAGCCATAAGACTAGCGGGGACTTCATTCAGTACTTC.

This clone was counted a single time. The V call is TRBV6-5, the J call TRBJ2-7, with D possibly matching TRBD1 (6 bases). Trimming left V 5 bases short and J 0 bases short, with 11 bases between. The CDR3 extends over 14 amino acids. Looked up from germline, CDR1 is MNHEY and CDR2 is SVGAGI. In DNA form, the CDR3 reads TGTGCCAGCAGTAGGGGGTTATTCTCCTACGAGCAGTACTTC. It codes for CASSRGLFSYEQYF.

Written as DNA, the CDR3 is TGTGCCATAGCCCCCGTTTATACGCAGTATTTT. Protein: CAIAPVYTQYF. The V gene is TRBV19, the J gene TRBJ2-3; D call uncertain. This CDR3 has 11 amino acids. Trimming pared 10 bases from V and 7 bases from J, leaving 12 bases between. Germline V gene lookup returns CDR1 LNHDA and CDR2 SQIVND (reference sequence).

V is TRBV5-1 and J is TRBJ1-1; D is undetermined. The CDR3 has 15 amino acids. Germline-derived CDR1 and CDR2 are SGHRS and YFSETQ. Trimming left V 3 bases short and J 3 bases short, with 15 bases between. The CDR3 reads CASSSPRMRDTEAFF. CDR3 bases: TGCGCCAGCAGCTCCCCCCGAATGCGGGACACTGAAGCTTTCTTT. The full variable domain, rest sourced from reference TRBV5-1 and TRBJ1-1, is KAGVTQTPRYLIKTRGQQVTLSCSPISGHRSVSWYQQTPGQGLQFLFEYFSETQRNKGNFPGRFSGRQFSNSRSEMNVSTLELGDSALYLCASSSPRMRDTEAFFGQGTRLTVV.

The genes are TRBV7-2 and TRBJ2-2; 8 nucleotides match TRBD2. This CDR3 is built from 17 residues. After removal of 4 bases from V and 3 bases from J, the junction contained 10 bases not matched to a gene. Per the germline V gene, CDR1 is SGHTA and CDR2 is FQGNSA. The CDR3 region has the DNA TGTGCCAGCAGCTCATCTCCCGGGACTAGAGACACCGGGGAGCTGTTTTTT. Translated, it gives CASSSSPGTRDTGELFF. The complete variable domain, with remaining parts taken from reference TRBV7-2 and TRBJ2-2, reads GAGVSQSPSNKVTEKGKDVELRCDPISGHTALYWYRQSLGQGLEFLIYFQGNSAPDKSGLPSDRFSAERTGGSVSTLTIQRTQQEDSAVYLCASSSSPGTRDTGELFFGEGSRLTVL.

This clone came up once. The junction and the germline gene differ at one end; a read error may be behind it. The J gene is TRBJ1-1, the V gene TRBV2, with D perhaps matching TRBD1 (5 bases). The CDR3 is 15 residues long. Germline V gene data show CDR1 as SNHLY and CDR2 as FYNNEI. The DNA of the CDR3 is TGTGCCAGCACTGGGGGGAACGCCATGAAGACTGAAGCTTTCTTT. This translates into CASTGGNAMKTEAFF.

The chain couples TRBV28 to TRBJ2-5; 9 positions match TRBD1. Germline assignment: CDR1 MDHEN and CDR2 SYDVKM. V dropped 6 bases and J dropped 4; count of bases not matched to a gene: 9. There are 15 residues in the CDR3. This CDR3 reads CASSTTGGFTETQYF. CDR3 DNA sequence: TGTGCCAGCAGCACCACAGGGGGCTTTACAGAGACCCAGTACTTC.

The chain is built from TRBV4-3 and TRBJ2-3; tentative D call: TRBD1 (5 bases). Trimming shortened V by 3 bases and J by 0 bases, and 10 bases separated the two germline ends. CDR1 and CDR2 from the germline V gene are LGHNA and YSLEER. The CDR3 consists of 15 residues. The CDR3 sequence is CASSHNRISTDTQYF. Written as DNA, the CDR3 is TGCGCCAGCAGCCACAACAGGATTAGCACAGATACGCAGTATTTT.

This chain joins TRBV14 and TRBJ1-2; 7 nucleotides line up with TRBD1. With 4 bases clipped from V and 7 bases from J, the junction kept 6 bases outside the gene matches. CDR3 length: 13 amino acids. Germline CDR1 reads SGHDN; CDR2 reads FVKESK. The CDR3 loop is CASSPQQGFGYTF. CDR3 bases: TGTGCCAGCAGCCCCCAACAGGGGTTTGGCTACACCTTC.

The chain joins TRBV4-1 to TRBJ1-1; D not resolved. Trimming cost V 0 bases and J 3 bases, with 26 bases left between them. Per germline, CDR1 MGHRA and CDR2 YSYEKL. This CDR3 has 20 amino acids. This chain's CDR3 is CASSQDRLSAFPAAYTEAFF. CDR3 DNA sequence: TGCGCCAGCAGCCAAGATAGATTGTCGGCATTTCCGGCGGCGTACACTGAAGCTTTCTTT.

This sequence joins TRBV19 and TRBJ2-1; the match to TRBD1 covers 9 bases. Germline V gene lookup returns CDR1 LNHDA and CDR2 SQIVND (reference sequence). The CDR3 is 15 amino acids. Trimming at V came to 5 bases and at J to 7 bases, leaving 9 bases not matched to a gene. Here the CDR3 DNA reads TGTGCCAGTAGTCCCACCGGGACAGGGTATAATGAGCAGTTCTTC. This translates into CASSPTGTGYNEQFF.